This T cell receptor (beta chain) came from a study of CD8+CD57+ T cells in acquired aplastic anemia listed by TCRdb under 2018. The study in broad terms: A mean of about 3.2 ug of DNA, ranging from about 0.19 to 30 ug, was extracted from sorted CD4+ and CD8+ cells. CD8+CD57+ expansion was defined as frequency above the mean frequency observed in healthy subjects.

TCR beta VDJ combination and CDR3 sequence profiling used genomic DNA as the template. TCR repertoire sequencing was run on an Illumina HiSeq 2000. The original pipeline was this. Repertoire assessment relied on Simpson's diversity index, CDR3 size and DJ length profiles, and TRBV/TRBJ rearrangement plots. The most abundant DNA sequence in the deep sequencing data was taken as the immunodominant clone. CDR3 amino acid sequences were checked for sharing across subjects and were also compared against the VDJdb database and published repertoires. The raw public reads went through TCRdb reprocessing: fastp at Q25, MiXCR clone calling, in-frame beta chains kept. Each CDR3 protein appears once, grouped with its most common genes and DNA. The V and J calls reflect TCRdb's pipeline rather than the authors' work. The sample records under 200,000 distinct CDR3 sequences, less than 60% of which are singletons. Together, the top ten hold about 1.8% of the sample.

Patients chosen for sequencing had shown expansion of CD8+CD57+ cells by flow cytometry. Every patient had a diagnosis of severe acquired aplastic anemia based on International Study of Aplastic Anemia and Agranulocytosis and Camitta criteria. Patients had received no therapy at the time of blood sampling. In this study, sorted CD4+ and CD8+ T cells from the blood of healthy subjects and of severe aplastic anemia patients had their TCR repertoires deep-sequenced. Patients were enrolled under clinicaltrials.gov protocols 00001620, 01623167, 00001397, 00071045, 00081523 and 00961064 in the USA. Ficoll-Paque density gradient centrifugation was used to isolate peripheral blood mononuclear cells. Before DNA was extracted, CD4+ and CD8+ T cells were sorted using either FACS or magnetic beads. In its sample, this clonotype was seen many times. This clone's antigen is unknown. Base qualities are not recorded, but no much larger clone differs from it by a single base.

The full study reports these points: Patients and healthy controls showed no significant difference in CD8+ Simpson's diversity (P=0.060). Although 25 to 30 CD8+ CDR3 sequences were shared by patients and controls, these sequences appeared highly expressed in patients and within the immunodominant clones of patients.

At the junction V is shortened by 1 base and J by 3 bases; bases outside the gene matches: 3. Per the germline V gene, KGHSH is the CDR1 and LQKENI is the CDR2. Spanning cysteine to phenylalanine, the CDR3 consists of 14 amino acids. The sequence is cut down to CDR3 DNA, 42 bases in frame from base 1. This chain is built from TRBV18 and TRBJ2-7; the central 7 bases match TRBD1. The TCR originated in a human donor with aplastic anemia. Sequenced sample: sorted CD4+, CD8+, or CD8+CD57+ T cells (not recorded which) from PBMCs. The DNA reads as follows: TGTGCCAGCTCACCACTGGACAGGAGCTACGAGCAGTACTTC. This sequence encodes CASSPLDRSYEQYF.